Below are 30 T cell receptor beta chains sequenced from a single sample in a study of T cells in Graves' hyperthyroidism and ophthalmopathy. There were TCR beta CDR3 regions amplified from RNA transcripts. First-round RT-PCR targeting the TCR CDR3 was performed with the HTBI primer set. One entry per CDR3 protein results from TCRdb running MiXCR on the multiplex PCR reads. The sample has a few hundred thousand distinct CDR3 sequences, roughly an eighth seen once; the top ten hold roughly 4.8%. The specimen was blood. The source is a woman aged 18-35 years with Graves' hyperthyroidism.

The V gene is TRBV19, the J gene TRBJ1-5; the match to TRBD1 covers 9 bases. Germline V gene data show CDR1 as LNHDA and CDR2 as SQIVND (reference sequence). V dropped 8 bases and J dropped 0; count of bases not matched to a gene: 8. This CDR3 is built from 16 residues. CDR3 in DNA: TGTGCCAGTGCGGACAGGGGATTCTTTAGCAATCAGCCCCAGCATTTT. It translates to CASADRGFFSNQPQHF.

The sample holds many counts of this clonotype. The rearrangement uses TRBV3-1 and TRBJ1-2; 8 bases match TRBD1. Germline V gene sequence: CDR1 LGHDT, CDR2 YNNKEL (reference sequence). The ends lost 4 bases at V and 5 bases at J; junction bases unmatched: 9. There are 15 residues in the CDR3. CDR3 residues: CASSLRGQGMYGYTF. The CDR3 DNA is TGTGCCAGCAGCCTACGTGGACAGGGAATGTATGGCTACACCTTC.

In its sample, this clonotype was seen many times. The chain has TRBV12-3 or TRBV12-4 and TRBJ2-3; TRBD1 might be the D (6 bases). This CDR3 region has 14 residues. V gave up 7 bases and J gave up 0 bases, with 11 bases separating them. The CDR3 protein is CASKPGHSTDTQYF. CDR3 sequence (DNA): TGTGCCAGCAAGCCGGGACACAGCACAGATACGCAGTATTTT.

This clonotype appeared many times. The chain combines TRBV12-3 or TRBV12-4 with TRBJ2-1; 10 bases line up with TRBD2. The V gene end was trimmed by 5 bases and the J gene end by 3 bases; junction bases not matched to a gene: 4. The length of the CDR3 is 15 residues. CDR3 sequence: CASSPAGGNYNEQFF. The DNA for the CDR3 is TGTGCCAGCAGTCCAGCGGGAGGGAACTACAATGAGCAGTTCTTC.

The chain recombines TRBV28 with TRBJ1-3; D gene uncertain. Germline-derived CDR1 and CDR2 are MDHEN and SYDVKM. The V end was cut by 3 bases, the J end by 0 bases, with 12 bases between. The CDR3 has 16 amino acids. CDR3 DNA: TGTGCCAGCAGTTTCTCCCGTCTCGTCTCTGGAAACACCATATATTTT. It is translated as CASSFSRLVSGNTIYF.

This clonotype occurred a few times. The V and J genes are TRBV29-1 and TRBJ2-5, with D unclear. The CDR3 covers 13 residues. The germline V and J ends were trimmed by 6 bases and 1 base, with 12 bases remaining between them. Germline V gene lookup returns CDR1 SQVTM and CDR2 ANQGSEA. The CDR3 sequence: CSVRGALQETQYF. CDR3 DNA: TGCAGCGTACGAGGCGCCCTCCAAGAGACCCAGTACTTC.

This clonotype was picked up many times. This rearrangement joins TRBV11-2 to TRBJ2-3; maybe TRBD2 (6 bases). Germline V gene lookup returns CDR1 SGHAT and CDR2 FQNNGV. The CDR3 has 15 amino acids. The V and J ends lost 1 base and 3 bases respectively, with 11 bases between them. The CDR3 region has the DNA TGTGCCAGCAGCTTAGGGGCGACTAGTACAGATACGCAGTATTTT. As protein: CASSLGATSTDTQYF.

This clonotype was recorded many times. This chain links TRBV5-1 with TRBJ2-3; TRBD2 aligns across 13 bases. The V segment lost 2 bases and the J segment 5 bases; nucleotides outside the gene matches: 5. The CDR3 totals 16 residues. Germline V gives CDR1 SGHRS, CDR2 YFSETQ. DNA of the CDR3: TGCGCCAGCAGCTTACAAGGACTAGCGGGAGTAGATACGCAGTATTTT. Protein product: CASSLQGLAGVDTQYF.

Comments on this clonotype: A much larger clone differs by one base, so this may be a read error. This chain joins TRBV6-1 and TRBJ2-3; 8 positions agree with TRBD2. With V trimmed by 4 bases and J by 0 bases, 12 bases remained unmatched. Germline values: CDR1 MNHNS, CDR2 SASEGT. The CDR3 runs 18 residues. The CDR3: CASSGLFGGVGSTDTQYF. The CDR3 DNA reads TGTGCCAGCAGTGGACTCTTCGGGGGGGTCGGAAGCACAGATACGCAGTATTTT.

This clonotype was counted at least ten times. The chain couples TRBV7-9 to TRBJ1-2; unclear D gene. V dropped 5 bases and J dropped 6 bases, with 19 bases sitting between them. This CDR3 comprises 15 residues. Germline CDR1 and CDR2: SEHNR and FQNEAQ (reference sequence). CDR3 nucleotides: TGTGCCAGCAGCCCCGCGGACGGATCCTCCCATGGCTACACCTTC. Protein: CASSPADGSSHGYTF.

This clonotype came up once. The rearrangement links TRBV10-1 to TRBJ1-1; D is ambiguous. Germline values: CDR1 WNHNN, CDR2 SYGVQD (reference sequence). V was clipped by 6 bases and J by 3 bases, with 11 bases between them. CDR3 length: 13 residues. CDR3 amino acids: CASRAGSDTEAFF. The CDR3 region has the DNA TGCGCCAGCAGGGCCGGGTCCGACACTGAAGCTTTCTTT.

This clonotype was seen ten or more times. This chain links TRBV2 with TRBJ2-1; 8 positions match TRBD2. Germline V gene data show CDR1 as SNHLY and CDR2 as FYNNEI. The V and J ends lost 6 bases and 8 bases, in that order; junction bases with no gene match: 6. The CDR3 runs 13 residues. CDR3 in amino acids: CASRSGSKDEQFF. CDR3 DNA: TGTGCCAGCAGAAGCGGGAGTAAGGATGAGCAGTTCTTC.

In the case of this clonotype: Just one base apart from a much larger clone, this may be a read error. The chain recombines TRBV9 with TRBJ2-3, with 9 bases matching TRBD1. CDR3 length: 19 amino acids. J gave up 4 bases and V 3 bases, and 18 bases lay outside the gene matches. CDR1 SGDLS and CDR2 YYNGEE come from the germline V gene. This CDR3 reads CASSAGQGHRLGRADTQYF. CDR3 bases: TGTGCCAGCAGCGCAGGACAGGGGCACCGACTAGGTAGGGCAGATACGCAGTATTTT.

This clonotype was detected ten times or more. The chain couples TRBV18 to TRBJ1-4; weak D call: TRBD1 (5 bases). The V gene's germline CDR1 is KGHSH and CDR2 LQKENI. The length of the CDR3 is 13 residues. V gave up 2 bases and J gave up 5 bases, with 6 bases separating them. The CDR3 region is CASSPDRNEKLFF. As DNA, the CDR3 is TGTGCCAGCTCACCAGACAGAAATGAAAAACTGTTTTTT.

This clonotype occurred many times. This chain connects TRBV28 to TRBJ2-2; possible D gene TRBD2, 6 bases. Germline CDR1 reads MDHEN; CDR2 reads SYDVKM. This CDR3 is built from 15 residues. V was pared by 2 bases and J by 6 bases, with 13 bases between. The CDR3 loop reads CASSLGGAKAGELFF. Here the CDR3 DNA reads TGTGCCAGCAGTTTAGGCGGGGCGAAGGCCGGGGAGCTGTTTTTT.

This chain joins TRBV2 and TRBJ2-5; TRBD2 agrees at 7 bases. J was trimmed by 2 bases and V by 2 bases; bases with no gene match: 5. Germline V gene lookup returns CDR1 SNHLY and CDR2 FYNNEI. The CDR3 extends over 15 amino acids. CDR3 sequence reads: CASSESGTEQETQYF. The CDR3 nucleotides are TGTGCCAGCAGTGAAAGCGGGACTGAACAAGAGACCCAGTACTTC.

This clonotype has a count of ten or more. This sequence joins TRBV20-1 and TRBJ1-5; the D gene is possibly TRBD1 (5 bases). The ends were cut back, 0 bases at V and 4 bases at J, with 13 bases in the middle. CDR1 is DFQATT, CDR2 SNEGSKA, per germline (reference sequence). This CDR3 is built from 15 residues. The CDR3 sequence: CSAREWGVLNQPQHF. The DNA of the CDR3 is TGCAGTGCTAGAGAATGGGGGGTCCTAAATCAGCCCCAGCATTTT.

This clonotype has more than one count but fewer than ten. The chain is built from TRBV18 and TRBJ2-3; D gene ambiguous. The CDR3 spans 17 residues. CDR1 and CDR2 (germline): KGHSH, LQKENI. V lost 1 base to trimming and J lost 1 base, with 15 bases between them. CDR3: CASSPLDPGGGTDTQYF. The DNA of the CDR3 is TGTGCCAGCTCACCACTGGACCCCGGTGGTGGCACAGATACGCAGTATTTT.

The table lists this clonotype with many counts. J is TRBJ2-7 and V is TRBV5-1, with 7 bases aligning to TRBD1. Trimming took 4 bases from V and 2 from J; bases not matched to a gene: 6. Germline V gene data show CDR1 as SGHRS and CDR2 as YFSETQ. CDR3 length: 14 residues. Here the CDR3 reads CASSPGQQTYEQYF. The CDR3 nucleotides read TGCGCCAGCAGCCCGGGACAGCAAACCTACGAGCAGTACTTC.

The CDR3 loop is CASSYSSITSGRNEQYF. The CDR3 DNA reads TGTGCCAGCAGTTACTCGAGTATCACTAGCGGGAGAAACGAGCAGTACTTC. The chain links TRBV6-2 or TRBV6-3 to TRBJ2-7; 11 bases are a match to TRBD2. The ends lost 0 bases at V and 5 bases at J; junction bases unmatched: 9. The CDR3 is 17 amino acids. CDR1 and CDR2 (germline): MNHEY, SVGEGT.

This clonotype was counted many times. The chain uses TRBV3-1 and TRBJ1-1; weak D call: TRBD1 (5 bases). The CDR3 contains 13 residues. The ends were cut back, 1 base at V and 7 bases at J, with 10 bases in the middle. Germline CDR1 is LGHDT and CDR2 is YNNKEL (reference sequence). CDR3 sequence reads: CASSQGGAGEAFF. Written as DNA, the CDR3 is TGTGCCAGCAGCCAAGGAGGGGCAGGTGAAGCTTTCTTT.

This clonotype was observed many times. This rearrangement joins TRBV20-1 to TRBJ2-3; 10 bases agree with TRBD1. Trimming removed 3 bases from V and 4 bases from J; junction bases left unmatched: 1. Per germline, CDR1 DFQATT and CDR2 SNEGSKA (reference sequence). The CDR3 runs to 13 residues. The CDR3 DNA sequence: TGCAGTGCTAGGGGGACAGGGGCAGATACGCAGTATTTT. It codes for CSARGTGADTQYF.

This clonotype was counted ten times or more. This chain connects TRBV18 to TRBJ1-2; D not certain. The length of the CDR3 is 15 residues. Trimming shortened V by 5 bases and J by 0 bases, and 13 bases separated the two germline ends. CDR1 and CDR2 from the germline V gene are KGHSH and LQKENI. The CDR3 sequence is CASSATNRPNYGYTF. The CDR3 nucleotides are TGTGCCAGCTCAGCGACGAACAGACCTAACTATGGCTACACCTTC.

Only a few counts were recorded for this clonotype. This chain uses TRBV6-2 or TRBV6-3 with TRBJ2-2; maybe TRBD2 (6 bases). Trimming shortened V by 1 base and J by 2 bases, and 17 bases separated the two germline ends. The CDR3 has 18 residues. Germline values: CDR1 MNHEY, CDR2 SVGEGT. This chain's CDR3 is CASSYLPPGTGNTGELFF. As DNA, the CDR3 is TGTGCCAGCAGTTACTTACCCCCAGGGACTGGAAACACCGGGGAGCTGTTTTTT.

As concerns this clonotype: It may be a read error: a sequence one base away is much more abundant. The chain recombines TRBV6-2 or TRBV6-3 with TRBJ2-3; D could derive from TRBD1 or TRBD2 (6 bases each). The CDR3 contains 15 residues. Germline CDR1 MNHEY, CDR2 SVGEGT. The CDR3: CASWGRGLNTDTQCF. The CDR3 region has the DNA TGTGCCAGCTGGGGGCGGGGTTTGAACACAGATACGCAGTGTTTT.

The CDR3 here is CATSDQEQYF. CDR3 bases: TGTGCCACCAGTGATCAGGAGCAGTACTTC. This sequence joins TRBV24-1 and TRBJ2-7, with D uncertain. The CDR3 has 10 residues. Germline values: CDR1 KGHDR, CDR2 SFDVKD. V was trimmed by 3 bases and J by 7 bases, leaving 3 bases between them.

The table lists this clonotype with many counts. CDR3 region: CASGPGKSYEQYF. CDR3 sequence (DNA): TGTGCCAGCGGACCGGGAAAATCCTACGAGCAGTACTTC. The chain is built from TRBV12-3 or TRBV12-4 and TRBJ2-7; possible D gene TRBD2, 5 bases. Trimming took off 8 bases at V and 1 base at J, with 12 bases between the two ends. This CDR3 contains 13 residues.

This clonotype has a count of ten or more. The CDR3 sequence: CSAPGIAKNIQYF. CDR3 nucleotides: TGCAGTGCTCCGGGGATAGCCAAAAACATTCAGTACTTC. The genes are TRBV20-1 and TRBJ2-4, with D possibly being TRBD2 (5 bases). Germline V CDR1 and CDR2: DFQATT, SNEGSKA (reference sequence). CDR3 length equals 13 residues. The germline V and J ends were trimmed by 5 bases and 0 bases, with 8 bases remaining between them.

V and J are TRBV28 and TRBJ1-6, with 7 bases lining up with TRBD1. Germline V gene sequence: CDR1 MDHEN, CDR2 SYDVKM. J was trimmed by 7 bases and V by 8 bases; bases with no gene match: 11. CDR3 size: 15 residues. The CDR3 loop is CASVRGGTENSPLHF. For the CDR3, the DNA is TGTGCCAGCGTACGTGGTGGGACAGAGAATTCACCCCTCCACTTT.

This clonotype was recorded once. The chain recombines TRBV28 with TRBJ2-7, with TRBD2 matching 13 bases. CDR1 is MDHEN, CDR2 SYDVKM, per germline. CDR3 size: 15 residues. With 7 bases clipped from V and 4 bases from J, the junction kept 7 bases outside the gene matches. CDR3 nucleotides: TGTGCCAGCACCCCCGGACTAGCGGGAGTTTACGAGCAGTACTTC. This sequence encodes CASTPGLAGVYEQYF.